One TCR beta chain is described in this entry. The sample originates from a study of blood T cell repertoires in COVID-19. Looking at the study overall: Sources were T cells, B-cell-depleted T cells, or PBMCs; the material itself was cDNA or gDNA.

In the authors' methods: Nucleated cell number was recorded as an estimate derived from reference gene primer amplification. Sequencing used immunoSEQ multiplex PCR; TCRdb keeps in-frame clones, though not all of them. From that table come the V and J calls and clone size; the DNA was used to work out D and trimming. The sample has about 190,000 clones; roughly four fifths are singletons. The germline CDR1 and CDR2 sequences are MNHEY and SMNVEV (reference sequence). V was clipped by 4 bases and J by 6 bases, with 16 bases between them. The CDR3 extends over 14 amino acids. The chain uses TRBV27 and TRBJ2-7; tentative D call: TRBD2 (5 bases). The sample was peripheral blood. The sequence was obtained from a man over 45 who had recovered from COVID-19. For the CDR3, the DNA is TGTGCCAGCAGTTCCCCTCTCTCGGGAAGCGAGCAGTACTTC. It specifies CASSSPLSGSEQYF.